Listed here is a single TCR beta chain. Its antigen is still unknown. Each donor was a healthy Caucasian individual from Russia, aged about 6 to 100. The use of a sample-barcoded 5' primer and a J-beta primer mix characterized a second PCR of about 7 to 12 cycles. TCRdb re-derived calls from the 5' RACE reads in MiXCR, one entry per CDR3 protein. The table includes around 1.5 million distinct CDR3 sequences, roughly 64% detected once. These data originate in a study of blood T cells in healthy people across ages. Study-wide results and limits: Across samples, TCR beta diversity tracked strongly with naive T cell percentage. In long-lived donors, naive CD4+ cell counts and diversity exceeded those of aged donors.

The V and J ends lost 6 bases and 2 bases respectively, with 11 bases between them. This CDR3 spans 12 amino acids. Germline lookup yields CDR1 SQVTM and CDR2 ANQGSEA. V gene TRBV29-1 combines with J gene TRBJ2-7; possibly TRBD2 for D (6 bases). The clonotype originates from a man between 18 and 35 years old in good health. Input material: blood. The CDR3 DNA is TGCAGCGTGGGACTGTTAACCTACGAGCAGTACTTC. Its translation is CSVGLLTYEQYF.